One sample yielded the 11 T cell receptor beta chains listed below, sequenced in a study of cytomegalovirus exposure and HLA in healthy donors. In the PCR, 60 Vbeta and 13 Jbeta primers were used. Repertoires were generated with immunoSEQ multiplex PCR, while TCRdb's copy carries only in-frame clones and drops some. The sample holds 95,000 to 150,000 clones; over 80% are singletons and the top ten take less than 2.5%. Sequencing was done on a sample of PBMCs. The receptors derive from a young man in good health and CMV-seronegative.

The genes are TRBV6-5 and TRBJ1-2, with TRBD1 matching over 10 bases. Losses at the gene ends were 5 bases for V and 4 bases for J; bases not matched to a gene: 7. CDR1 MNHEY and CDR2 SVGAGI come from the germline V gene. The CDR3 consists of 15 residues. The chain's CDR3 is CASSADRGRLYGYTF. CDR3 DNA sequence: TGTGCCAGCAGTGCCGACAGGGGGCGCCTCTATGGCTACACCTTC.

The chain combines TRBV16 with TRBJ2-2; 9 nucleotides match TRBD2. This CDR3 contains 18 residues. V was pared by 3 bases and J by 5 bases, with 13 bases of the junction left unmatched. Per the germline V gene, CDR1 is KGHSY and CDR2 is FQNENV. The CDR3 DNA follows: TGTGCCAGCAGCCATTTGAGTAGCGGGGGAGAAGGAACCGGGGAGCTGTTTTTT. Translation gives CASSHLSSGGEGTGELFF.

This clone is a singleton in its sample. The rearrangement joins TRBV10-3 to TRBJ2-7, with TRBD1 matching over 12 bases. Germline V gives CDR1 ENHRY, CDR2 SYGVKD. Unmatched junction bases numbered 7, after V lost 6 bases and J lost 7 bases. CDR3 length equals 14 residues. The chain's CDR3 is CAISAGTGGYEQYF. DNA for the CDR3: TGTGCCATCAGCGCCGGGACAGGGGGCTATGAGCAGTACTTC.

V and J are TRBV28 and TRBJ1-3; D is perhaps TRBD1 (6 bases). V was trimmed by 3 bases and J by 2 bases, leaving 11 bases between them. CDR3 length: 15 amino acids. Germline CDR1 reads MDHEN; CDR2 reads SYDVKM. The DNA for the CDR3 is TGTGCCAGCAGTTTTGGCGGGGGGCCTGGAAACACCATATATTTT. It codes for CASSFGGGPGNTIYF.

This clone was counted only a few times. The chain couples TRBV9 to TRBJ2-7; a weak D match, TRBD2 (6 bases). Germline loops: CDR1 SGDLS, CDR2 YYNGEE. The CDR3 is made up of 12 amino acids. Trimming pared 0 bases from V and 7 bases from J, leaving 8 bases between. For the CDR3, the DNA is TGTGCCAGCAGCGTAGGGGAGGCGGAGCAGTACTTC. It translates to CASSVGEAEQYF.

The rearrangement joins TRBV7-9 to TRBJ1-4, with unresolved D. CDR3 length equals 16 residues. The ends were cut back, 5 bases at V and 6 bases at J, with 19 bases in the middle. Germline V gene sequence: CDR1 SEHNR, CDR2 FQNEAQ (reference sequence). This chain's CDR3 is CASSPQGGFRDEKLFF. For the CDR3, the DNA is TGTGCCAGCAGCCCACAAGGAGGGTTTCGCGATGAAAAACTGTTTTTT.

This sequence joins TRBV9 and TRBJ2-5; 7 nucleotides line up with TRBD2. Germline values: CDR1 SGDLS, CDR2 YYNGEE. The junction had 2 bases not matched to a gene; V was cut back by 2 bases and J by 1 base. CDR3 length: 14 amino acids. In DNA form, the CDR3 reads TGTGCCAGCAGCGTGCGGGGGTCCCAAGAGACCCAGTACTTC. This codes for CASSVRGSQETQYF.

The CDR3 protein is CASSTSGNSYEQYF. The CDR3 bases are TGTGCCAGCAGCACCAGCGGTAACTCCTACGAGCAGTACTTC. The V gene is TRBV11-2, the J gene TRBJ2-7; the D gene is possibly TRBD2 (5 bases). The V and J ends lost 5 bases and 0 bases respectively, with 11 bases between them. Germline V gene data show CDR1 as SGHAT and CDR2 as FQNNGV. The CDR3 extends over 14 amino acids.

A few counts support this clone. The chain recombines TRBV5-4 with TRBJ2-1; D perhaps matches TRBD2 (5 bases). Germline CDR1 and CDR2: SGHNT and YYREEE (reference sequence). The CDR3 consists of 12 residues. The V gene lost 4 bases and the J gene lost 9 bases, with 11 bases spanning the gap. Written as DNA, the CDR3 is TGTGCCAGCAGCACGCAAGGAGGTGAGCAGTTCTTC. It is translated as CASSTQGGEQFF.

The CDR3 spells CASSSPSLIYGYTF. CDR3 DNA: TGTGCCAGCAGTTCCCCCAGTTTGATCTATGGCTACACCTTC. V is TRBV28 and J is TRBJ1-2; D gene ambiguous. CDR3 length: 14 amino acids. V lost 4 bases, J lost 4 bases, and 13 bases lay in between. Germline CDR1 MDHEN, CDR2 SYDVKM.

J is TRBJ2-7 and V is TRBV5-4, with TRBD1 matching over 7 bases. Germline V gives CDR1 SGHNT, CDR2 YYREEE (reference sequence). CDR3 size: 12 residues. V shed 0 bases and J 12 bases; nucleotides not matched to a gene: 6. The CDR3 nucleotides are TGTGCCAGCAGCTTGGAGGGGGCAGCGCTGTACTTC. It translates to CASSLEGAALYF.